This T cell receptor (beta chain) was documented in a study of shared clonotypes between healthy human individuals. Germline V gene data show CDR1 as SGHRS and CDR2 as YFSETQ. With V trimmed by 5 bases and J by 1 base, 3 bases remained unmatched. The CDR3 spans 14 residues. At deep level, the assay was performed. The repertoire was sequenced with immunoSEQ multiplex PCR; TCRdb's copy has only in-frame clones and lacks some. The table has around 700,000 clones, less than 85% seen once. General study points: It was the non-shared clonotypes that had lower generation probabilities than clonotypes shared by all four donors.

For this clone: Its antigen is not identified.

The chain joins TRBV5-1 to TRBJ2-7; 10 bases line up with TRBD1. Sequenced: memory CD4+ T cells sorted from blood. The subset was: CD45RA-negative fraction. The TCR sequence derives from a woman aged 30 to 39 in good health. CDR3 in amino acids: CASRRDRGSYEQYF. The CDR3 bases are TGCGCCAGCAGGCGGGACAGGGGTTCCTACGAGCAGTACTTC.